These 20 T cell receptor beta chains share one sample of origin, sequenced in a study of cytomegalovirus exposure and HLA in healthy donors. It was with 60 Vbeta and 13 Jbeta primers that the PCR ran. Sequencing was performed with immunoSEQ multiplex PCR; in TCRdb, only in-frame clones are kept and a portion is missing. The repertoire holds some 150,000 clones, with 80% as singletons. The specimen was PBMCs. The receptors were sampled from a woman between 25 and 40 years old in good health and CMV-seronegative.

V is TRBV18 and J is TRBJ2-7; 9 bases line up with TRBD1. V trimming: 3 bases; J trimming: 2 bases; junction bases outside the gene matches: 11. The CDR3 sequence is 17 residues long. The germline V gene encodes CDR1 KGHSH and CDR2 LQKENI. CDR3 coding DNA: TGTGCCAGCTCACCGGGACAGGGTACCACCCGTCCCTACGAGCAGTACTTC. It codes for CASSPGQGTTRPYEQYF.

The chain carries TRBV27 and TRBJ2-2; weak D call: TRBD1 (5 bases). Trimming stripped 1 base from V and 8 bases from J, with 8 bases between. Germline values: CDR1 MNHEY, CDR2 SMNVEV (reference sequence). This CDR3 is 13 amino acids long. CDR3 coding DNA: TGTGCCAGCAGTTTATACAGGCAGGGGGAGCTGTTTTTT. Translation gives CASSLYRQGELFF.

The gene calls are TRBV7-2 and TRBJ1-6, with D possibly TRBD1 on 5 matching bases. The V end lost 6 bases, the J end lost 10 bases, and 16 bases lay between the germline ends. CDR1 is SGHTA and CDR2 is FQGNSA in the germline V gene. CDR3 length: 14 amino acids. The CDR3 nucleotides are TGTGCCAGCAGGATTAGGGTGGAGGGGTCACCCCTCCACTTT. Protein product: CASRIRVEGSPLHF.

The chain uses TRBV6-5 and TRBJ1-2; D possibly corresponds to TRBD1 (5 bases). The germline gives CDR1 MNHEY, CDR2 SVGAGI. This CDR3 contains 13 residues. Trimming removed 5 bases from V and 4 bases from J, with 11 bases in between. In DNA, the CDR3 is TGTGCCAGCAGTCGACAGTCGGGCTATGGCTACACCTTC. Translating gives CASSRQSGYGYTF.

This clone was seen just once. The CDR3 DNA sequence: TGTGCCAGCTCACCACCTGGACAGCCGGAAAACATTCAGTACTTC. Encoded protein: CASSPPGQPENIQYF. This chain joins TRBV18 and TRBJ2-4, with a weak D call TRBD1 (6 bases). The CDR3 spans 15 residues. Germline V gives CDR1 KGHSH, CDR2 LQKENI. Trimming removed 0 bases from V and 5 bases from J, with 11 bases in between.

This sequence joins TRBV9 and TRBJ1-2; perhaps TRBD1 as D (6 bases). V gave up 0 bases and J gave up 1 base, with 13 bases separating them. Germline V gene sequence: CDR1 SGDLS, CDR2 YYNGEE. CDR3 size: 16 residues. The DNA of the CDR3 is TGTGCCAGCAGCGTAGACAAGGACAGCTATAACTATGGCTACACCTTC. The encoded protein is CASSVDKDSYNYGYTF.

This clone has a handful of counts. This chain joins TRBV6-5 and TRBJ1-5; D might be TRBD1 (5 bases). CDR3 length equals 16 residues. Germline-derived CDR1 and CDR2 are MNHEY and SVGAGI. Trimming removed 4 bases at V and 2 bases at J, with 15 bases between. CDR3 amino acids: CASSSLPGGGNQPQHF. In DNA, the CDR3 is TGTGCCAGCAGTTCCTTACCCGGGGGTGGCAATCAGCCCCAGCATTTT.

This clone was observed a single time. The chain combines TRBV9 with TRBJ2-2; 9 nucleotides match TRBD1. The CDR3 is 18 amino acids. Trimming at V came to 4 bases and at J to 5 bases, leaving 15 bases not matched to a gene. Germline V gene lookup returns CDR1 SGDLS and CDR2 YYNGEE. CDR3 sequence reads: CASSPAPLTGGNTGELFF. The DNA of the CDR3 is TGTGCCAGCAGCCCAGCCCCTCTAACAGGGGGCAATACCGGGGAGCTGTTTTTT.

The chain is built from TRBV10-2 and TRBJ2-7; 9 bases are a match to TRBD1. The trim removed 4 bases at V and 5 bases at J, leaving 6 bases unmatched. The V gene's germline CDR1 is WSHSY and CDR2 SAAADI. The CDR3 contains 14 residues. The chain's CDR3 is CASSGGTGFDEQYF. For the CDR3, the DNA is TGCGCCAGCAGTGGAGGGACAGGGTTCGACGAGCAGTACTTC.

In regard to this clone: The junction differs from germline at one of its ends, possibly a read error. V usage is TRBV7-9 and J usage is TRBJ1-2; no definite D call. CDR3 length: 16 residues. CDR1 SEHNR and CDR2 FQNEAQ come from the germline V gene (reference sequence). The CDR3 nucleotides read TGTTCCAGCAGCTTGATGGGGAGCCCCACGAACTATGGCTACACCTTC. Its translation is CSSSLMGSPTNYGYTF. Filled out from reference TRBV7-9 and TRBJ1-2, the complete variable domain reads DTGVSQNPRHKITKRGQNVTFRCDPISEHNRLYWYRQTLGQGPEFLTYFQNEAQLEKSRLLSDRFSAERPKGSFSTLEIQRTEQGDSAMYLCSSSLMGSPTNYGYTFGSGTRLTVV.

Notes on this clone: The identical CDR3 is also encoded by other nucleotide sequences in the sample. V is TRBV5-1 and J is TRBJ2-3; no definite D call. Trimming removed 4 bases from V and 3 bases from J, with 3 bases in between. This CDR3 contains 11 residues. Looked up from germline, CDR1 is SGHRS and CDR2 is YFSETQ. Here the CDR3 DNA reads TGCGCCAGCAGCCTAACAGATACGCAGTATTTT. Encoded protein: CASSLTDTQYF.

The chain employs TRBV19 and TRBJ1-2; the D is unclear. Trimming cost V 3 bases and J 0 bases, with 8 bases left between them. This CDR3 spans 14 amino acids. CDR1 and CDR2 (germline): LNHDA, SQIVND (reference sequence). In nucleotides, the CDR3 is TGTGCCAGTAGTATTGGTAGTCCTAACTATGGCTACACCTTC. Translation gives CASSIGSPNYGYTF.

The chain recombines TRBV9 with TRBJ1-1; no reliable D call. The CDR3 has 16 residues. The ends were cut back, 3 bases at V and 6 bases at J, with 21 bases in the middle. The germline V gene has CDR1 SGDLS and CDR2 YYNGEE. For the CDR3, the DNA is TGTGCCAGCAGCGCCAGGAGGTGGCGACCTGGGGCTGAAGCTTTCTTT. Its protein product is CASSARRWRPGAEAFF.

This clone has just one count. V usage is TRBV5-6 and J usage is TRBJ1-1; D is perhaps TRBD1 (6 bases). Trimming removed 3 bases from V and 8 bases from J, with 17 bases in between. The CDR3 length is 14 residues. Germline CDR1 and CDR2: SGHDT and YYEEEE. In nucleotides, the CDR3 is TGTGCCAGCAGCTCCCTAAACAGGGAATTCGAAGCTTTCTTT. Encoded protein: CASSSLNREFEAFF.

This clone was observed a few times. The rearrangement links TRBV6-5 to TRBJ1-2; no firm D call. V lost 2 bases to trimming and J lost 1 base, with 11 bases between them. This CDR3 contains 15 residues. Germline V gene lookup returns CDR1 MNHEY and CDR2 SVGAGI. In nucleotides, the CDR3 is TGTGCCAGCAGTTACGGCTGGCGGGGTAACTATGGCTACACCTTC. Translating it yields CASSYGWRGNYGYTF.

This chain joins TRBV5-1 and TRBJ2-7, with TRBD1 matching over 11 bases. The length of the CDR3 is 17 residues. V lost 1 base to trimming and J lost 3 bases; unmatched junction nucleotides: 9. The V gene's germline CDR1 is SGHRS and CDR2 YFSETQ. The CDR3 is CASSLSPGQGGLYEQYF. CDR3 DNA sequence: TGCGCCAGCAGCTTGTCCCCGGGACAGGGGGGCCTCTACGAGCAGTACTTC. The full variable domain, completed using reference TRBV5-1 and TRBJ2-7, is KAGVTQTPRYLIKTRGQQVTLSCSPISGHRSVSWYQQTPGQGLQFLFEYFSETQRNKGNFPGRFSGRQFSNSRSEMNVSTLELGDSALYLCASSLSPGQGGLYEQYFGPGTRLTVT.

V gene TRBV9 combines with J gene TRBJ1-3, with a possible D match to TRBD1 (6 bases). The CDR3 totals 15 residues. Germline V gene sequence: CDR1 SGDLS, CDR2 YYNGEE. The V and J ends lost 4 bases and 4 bases respectively, with 15 bases between them. The CDR3: CASSRTGGAGNTIYF. The CDR3 DNA reads as TGTGCCAGCAGCAGGACGGGGGGCGCAGGAAACACCATATATTTT.

The chain is built from TRBV4-3 and TRBJ1-1; D unclear. Trimming took 2 bases from V and 7 from J, leaving 14 bases between them. Germline CDR1 LGHNA, CDR2 YSLEER. This CDR3 has 14 amino acids. Here the CDR3 DNA reads TGCGCCAGCAGCCAAAATTTTGGACGGGGTGAAGCTTTCTTT. This translates into CASSQNFGRGEAFF.

V is TRBV27 and J is TRBJ1-5, with unresolved D. The CDR3 has 14 residues. Germline values: CDR1 MNHEY, CDR2 SMNVEV (reference sequence). The ends were cut back, 5 bases at V and 2 bases at J, with 10 bases in the middle. In DNA, the CDR3 is TGTGCCAGCAGTCAACGAGCGGGCAATCAGCCCCAGCATTTT. This codes for CASSQRAGNQPQHF.

The rearrangement uses TRBV7-2 and TRBJ1-2; D call uncertain. CDR1 is SGHTA, CDR2 FQGNSA, per germline. The CDR3 runs to 13 residues. Trimming pared 3 bases from V and 4 bases from J, leaving 9 bases between. The CDR3: CASSLGTSYGYTF. CDR3 nucleotides: TGTGCCAGCAGCTTGGGCACCAGCTATGGCTACACCTTC.